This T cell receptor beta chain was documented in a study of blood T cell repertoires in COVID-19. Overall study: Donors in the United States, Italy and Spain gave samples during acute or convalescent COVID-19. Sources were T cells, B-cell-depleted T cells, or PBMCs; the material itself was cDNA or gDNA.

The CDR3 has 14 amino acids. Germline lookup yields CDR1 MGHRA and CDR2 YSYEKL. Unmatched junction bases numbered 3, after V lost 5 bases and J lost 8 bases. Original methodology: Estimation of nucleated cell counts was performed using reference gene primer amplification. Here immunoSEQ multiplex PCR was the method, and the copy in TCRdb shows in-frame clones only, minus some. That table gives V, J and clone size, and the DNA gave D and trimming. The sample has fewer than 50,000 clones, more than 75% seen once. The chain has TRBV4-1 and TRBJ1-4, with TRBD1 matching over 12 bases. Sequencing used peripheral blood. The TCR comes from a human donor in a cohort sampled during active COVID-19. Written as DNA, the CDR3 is TGCGCCAGCAGCTGGGACAGGGGGCGGGAAAAACTGTTTTTT. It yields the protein CASSWDRGREKLFF.